The 6 T cell receptor beta chains given below trace back to one sample, sequenced in a study of PD-L1 blockade in urothelial cancer. Repertoires were generated with immunoSEQ multiplex PCR, while TCRdb's copy carries only in-frame clones and drops some. In the table there are approximately 50,000 clones, roughly 85% of which are singletons. The starting material was PBMCs, obtained around atezolizumab (anti-PD-L1) treatment. These receptors were taken from a man aged 60 to 75 with urothelial cancer.

The rearrangement uses TRBV6-5 and TRBJ1-2; D possibly corresponds to TRBD1 (6 bases). This CDR3 is built from 15 residues. Trimming removed 6 bases at V and 4 bases at J, with 18 bases between. Per germline, CDR1 MNHEY and CDR2 SVGAGI. The CDR3 DNA sequence: TGTGCCAGCAGGCCGGACGACAGGAGAATCTATGGCTACACCTTC. This gives the protein CASRPDDRRIYGYTF.

The chain is built from TRBV6-5 and TRBJ1-1; D is unresolved. V lost 6 bases and J lost 3, with 11 bases in between. The CDR3 spans 13 residues. Germline CDR1 is MNHEY and CDR2 is SVGAGI. The CDR3: CASSTEQHTEAFF. The CDR3 DNA reads TGTGCCAGCAGCACCGAACAGCACACTGAAGCTTTCTTT.

V gene TRBV4-3 combines with J gene TRBJ2-3; D gene ambiguous. V lost 0 bases to trimming and J lost 6 bases, with 10 bases between them. The CDR3 has 14 residues. The germline V gene encodes CDR1 LGHNA and CDR2 YSLEER. CDR3 sequence reads: CASSQDRGSDTQYF. The CDR3 nucleotides read TGCGCCAGCAGCCAAGATCGTGGCTCGGATACGCAGTATTTT.

This chain uses TRBV6-6 with TRBJ2-5; the match to TRBD2 covers 7 bases. The CDR3 consists of 16 residues. V lost 5 bases, J lost 1 base, and 10 bases stayed unmatched. Germline loops: CDR1 MNHNY, CDR2 SVGAGI (reference sequence). CDR3 DNA sequence: TGTGCCAGCAGTCTAACGACTAGCTCCCTCCAAGAGACCCAGTACTTC. Translating gives CASSLTTSSLQETQYF.

The chain joins TRBV4-1 to TRBJ1-4, with 9 bases lining up with TRBD1. The V and J ends lost 6 bases and 5 bases, in that order; junction bases with no gene match: 7. Germline CDR1 reads MGHRA; CDR2 reads YSYEKL. The CDR3 runs 15 residues. The CDR3 sequence: CASRPPGTGNEKLFF. In DNA, the CDR3 is TGCGCCAGCAGACCTCCCGGGACAGGGAATGAAAAACTGTTTTTT.

V is TRBV7-2 and J is TRBJ2-1; D perhaps matches TRBD2 (6 bases). Trimming took off 0 bases at V and 6 bases at J, with 9 bases between the two ends. This CDR3 contains 14 residues. Germline V gene lookup returns CDR1 SGHTA and CDR2 FQGNSA. This chain's CDR3 is CASSLALSGNEQFF. In DNA form, the CDR3 reads TGTGCCAGCAGCTTAGCCCTTAGCGGCAATGAGCAGTTCTTC.